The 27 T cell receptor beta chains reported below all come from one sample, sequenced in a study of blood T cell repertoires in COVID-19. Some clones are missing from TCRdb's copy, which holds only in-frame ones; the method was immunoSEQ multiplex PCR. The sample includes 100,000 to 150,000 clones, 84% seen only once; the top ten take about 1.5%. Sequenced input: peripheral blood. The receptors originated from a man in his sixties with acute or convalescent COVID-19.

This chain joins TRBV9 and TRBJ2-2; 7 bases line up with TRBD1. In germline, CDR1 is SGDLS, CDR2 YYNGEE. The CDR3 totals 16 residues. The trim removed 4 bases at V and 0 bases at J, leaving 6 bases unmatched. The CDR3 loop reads CASSLRGISNTGELFF. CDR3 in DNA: TGTGCCAGCAGCCTCAGGGGGATCTCGAACACCGGGGAGCTGTTTTTT.

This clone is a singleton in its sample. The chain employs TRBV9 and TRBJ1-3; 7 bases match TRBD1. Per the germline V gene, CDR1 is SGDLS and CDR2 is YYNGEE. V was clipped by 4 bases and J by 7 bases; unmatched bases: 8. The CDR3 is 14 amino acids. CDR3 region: CASSRGTDGNTIYF. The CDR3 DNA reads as TGTGCCAGCAGCAGGGGGACAGACGGCAACACCATATATTTT. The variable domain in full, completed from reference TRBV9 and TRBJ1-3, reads DSGVTQTPKHLITATGQRVTLRCSPRSGDLSVYWYQQSLDQGLQFLIQYYNGEERAKGNILERFSAQQFPDLHSELNLSSLELGDSALYFCASSRGTDGNTIYFGEGSWLTVV.

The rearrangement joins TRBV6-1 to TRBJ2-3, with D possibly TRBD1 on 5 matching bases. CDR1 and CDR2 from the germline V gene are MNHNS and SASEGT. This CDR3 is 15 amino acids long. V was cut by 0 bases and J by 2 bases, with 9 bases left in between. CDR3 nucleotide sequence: TGTGCCAGCAGTGAAGCTTCCAGGGTCACAGATACGCAGTATTTT. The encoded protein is CASSEASRVTDTQYF.

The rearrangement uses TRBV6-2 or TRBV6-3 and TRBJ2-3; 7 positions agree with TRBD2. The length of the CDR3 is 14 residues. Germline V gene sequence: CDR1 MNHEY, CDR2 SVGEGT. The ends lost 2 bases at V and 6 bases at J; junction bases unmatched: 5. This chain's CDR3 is CASSYARGVDTQYF. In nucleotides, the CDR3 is TGTGCCAGCAGTTACGCTCGGGGGGTGGATACGCAGTATTTT.

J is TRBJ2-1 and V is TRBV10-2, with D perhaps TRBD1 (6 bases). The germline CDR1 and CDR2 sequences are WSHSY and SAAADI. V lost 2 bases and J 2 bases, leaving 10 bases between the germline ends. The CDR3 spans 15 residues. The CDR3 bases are TGCGCCAGCAGTGAGAACAGGGACCCCTACAATGAGCAGTTCTTC. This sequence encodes CASSENRDPYNEQFF.

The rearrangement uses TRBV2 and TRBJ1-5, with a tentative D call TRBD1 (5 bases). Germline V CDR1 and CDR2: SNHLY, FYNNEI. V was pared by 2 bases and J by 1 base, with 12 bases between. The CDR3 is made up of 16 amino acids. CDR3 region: CASSEQGAGSNQPQHF. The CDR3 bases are TGTGCCAGCAGTGAACAGGGCGCGGGGAGCAATCAGCCCCAGCATTTT.

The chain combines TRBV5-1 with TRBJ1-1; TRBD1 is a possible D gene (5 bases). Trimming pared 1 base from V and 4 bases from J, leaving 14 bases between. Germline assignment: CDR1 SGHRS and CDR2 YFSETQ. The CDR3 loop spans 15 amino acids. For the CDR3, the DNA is TGCGCCAGCAGCTTGTTCGGTTTCGGGGGCACTGAAGCTTTCTTT. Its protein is CASSLFGFGGTEAFF.

CDR3 in amino acids: CASREDTDTQYF. CDR3 nucleotides: TGCGCCAGCAGGGAGGACACAGATACGCAGTATTTT. V is TRBV5-1 and J is TRBJ2-3; D may be TRBD2 (5 bases). V was clipped by 5 bases and J by 2 bases, with 6 bases between them. CDR1 and CDR2 (germline): SGHRS, YFSETQ. This CDR3 is 12 amino acids long. Full variable domain (missing parts from reference TRBV5-1 and TRBJ2-3): KAGVTQTPRYLIKTRGQQVTLSCSPISGHRSVSWYQQTPGQGLQFLFEYFSETQRNKGNFPGRFSGRQFSNSRSEMNVSTLELGDSALYLCASREDTDTQYFGPGTRLTVL.

The DNA for the CDR3 is TGTGCCAGCAGCCAAGACAGGGCTAGCACAGATACGCAGTATTTT. Protein sequence: CASSQDRASTDTQYF. This chain joins TRBV3-1 (or the pseudogene TRBV3-2) and TRBJ2-3, with D possibly TRBD1 on 5 matching bases. The CDR3 length is 15 residues. Germline V gene data show CDR1 as LGHDT and CDR2 as YNNKEL (reference sequence). V was pared by 0 bases and J by 0 bases, with 7 bases between.

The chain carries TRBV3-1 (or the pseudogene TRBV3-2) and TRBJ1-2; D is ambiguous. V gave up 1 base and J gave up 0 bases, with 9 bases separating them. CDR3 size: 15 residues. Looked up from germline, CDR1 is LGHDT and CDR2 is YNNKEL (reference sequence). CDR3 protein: CASSQGPGSNYGYTF. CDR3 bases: TGTGCCAGCAGCCAAGGCCCGGGGTCTAACTATGGCTACACCTTC.

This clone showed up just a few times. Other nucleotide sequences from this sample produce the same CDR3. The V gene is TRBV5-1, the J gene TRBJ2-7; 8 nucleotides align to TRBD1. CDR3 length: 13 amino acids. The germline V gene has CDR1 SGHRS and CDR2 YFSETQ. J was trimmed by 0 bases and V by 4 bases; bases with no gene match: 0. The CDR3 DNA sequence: TGCGCCAGCAGCGACAGGGGCTCCTACGAGCAGTACTTC. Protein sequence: CASSDRGSYEQYF.

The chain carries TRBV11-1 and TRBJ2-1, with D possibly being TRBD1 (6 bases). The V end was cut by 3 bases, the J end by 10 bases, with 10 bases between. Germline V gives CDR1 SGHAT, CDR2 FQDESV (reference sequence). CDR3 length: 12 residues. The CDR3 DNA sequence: TGTGCCAGCAGCTTGGACAGCCTGGAGCAGTTCTTC. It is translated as CASSLDSLEQFF. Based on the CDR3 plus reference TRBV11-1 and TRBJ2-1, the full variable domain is EAEVAQSPRYKITEKSQAVAFWCDPISGHATLYWYRQILGQGPELLVQFQDESVVDDSQLPKDRFSAERLKGVDSTLKIQPAELGDSAMYLCASSLDSLEQFFGPGTRLTVL.

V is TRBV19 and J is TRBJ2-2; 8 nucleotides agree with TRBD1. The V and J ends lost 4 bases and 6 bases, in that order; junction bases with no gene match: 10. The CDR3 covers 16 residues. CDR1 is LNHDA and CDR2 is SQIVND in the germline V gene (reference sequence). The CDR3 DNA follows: TGTGCCAGTAGTAATGCAGGGGGCAATATAGCCGGGGAGCTGTTTTTT. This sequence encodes CASSNAGGNIAGELFF.

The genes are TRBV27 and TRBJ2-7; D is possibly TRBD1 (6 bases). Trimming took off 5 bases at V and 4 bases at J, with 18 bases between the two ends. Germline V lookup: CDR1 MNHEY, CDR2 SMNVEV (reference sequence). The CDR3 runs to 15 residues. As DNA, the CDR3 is TGTGCCAGCAGTCCTAACAGGGTGAGAGGGTACGAGCAGTACTTC. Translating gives CASSPNRVRGYEQYF.

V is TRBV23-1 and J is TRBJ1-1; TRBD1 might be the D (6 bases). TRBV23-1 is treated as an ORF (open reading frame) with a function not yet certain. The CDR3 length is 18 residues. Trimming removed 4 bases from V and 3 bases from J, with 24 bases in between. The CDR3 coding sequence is TGCGCCAGCAGTCCCCCCGGGACACCCTTTACGGGTGACACTGAAGCTTTCTTT. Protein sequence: CASSPPGTPFTGDTEAFF.

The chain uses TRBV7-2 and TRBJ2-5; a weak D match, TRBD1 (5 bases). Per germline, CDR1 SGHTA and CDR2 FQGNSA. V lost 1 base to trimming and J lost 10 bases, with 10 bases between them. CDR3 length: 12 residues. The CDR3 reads CASSLELGHQYF. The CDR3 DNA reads TGTGCCAGCAGCTTAGAGCTGGGGCACCAGTACTTC. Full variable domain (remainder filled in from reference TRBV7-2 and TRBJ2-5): GAGVSQSPSNKVTEKGKDVELRCDPISGHTALYWYRQSLGQGLEFLIYFQGNSAPDKSGLPSDRFSAERTGGSVSTLTIQRTQQEDSAVYLCASSLELGHQYFGPGTRLLVL.

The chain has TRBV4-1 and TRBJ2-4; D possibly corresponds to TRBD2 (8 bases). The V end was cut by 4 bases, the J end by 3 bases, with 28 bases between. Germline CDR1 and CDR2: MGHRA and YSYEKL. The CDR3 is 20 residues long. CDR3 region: CASSPTPGQLAGFGKNIQYF. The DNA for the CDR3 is TGCGCCAGCAGCCCGACACCGGGACAGTTAGCGGGGTTTGGCAAAAACATTCAGTACTTC.

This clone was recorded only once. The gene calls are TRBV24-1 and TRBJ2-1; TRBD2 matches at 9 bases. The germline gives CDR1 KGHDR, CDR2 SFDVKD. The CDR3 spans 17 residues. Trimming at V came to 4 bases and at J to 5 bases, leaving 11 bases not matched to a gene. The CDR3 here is CATSESSLAGFNNEQFF. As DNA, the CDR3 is TGTGCCACCAGTGAGTCGTCACTAGCGGGCTTTAACAATGAGCAGTTCTTC.

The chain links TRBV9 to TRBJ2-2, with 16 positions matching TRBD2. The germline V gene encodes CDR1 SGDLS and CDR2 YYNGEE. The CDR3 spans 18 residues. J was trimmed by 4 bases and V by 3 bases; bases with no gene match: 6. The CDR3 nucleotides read TGTGCCAGCAGCGCGACTGGGACTAGCGGGAGGGCCACCGGGGAGCTGTTTTTT. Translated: CASSATGTSGRATGELFF.

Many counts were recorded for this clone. The CDR3 sequence is CASSPLASEQFF. CDR3 nucleotides: TGTGCCAGCAGCCCACTAGCGAGTGAGCAGTTCTTC. The chain uses TRBV11-2 and TRBJ2-1; 7 nucleotides align to TRBD2. The CDR3 is made up of 12 amino acids. V shed 5 bases and J 9 bases; nucleotides not matched to a gene: 4. Germline V gene lookup returns CDR1 SGHAT and CDR2 FQNNGV.

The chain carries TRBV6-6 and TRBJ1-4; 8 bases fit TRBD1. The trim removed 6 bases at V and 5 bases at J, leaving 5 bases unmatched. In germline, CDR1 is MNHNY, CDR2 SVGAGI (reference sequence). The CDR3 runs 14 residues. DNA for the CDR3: TGTGCCAGCAGACCGGGACAGGCGAATGAAAAACTGTTTTTT. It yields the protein CASRPGQANEKLFF.

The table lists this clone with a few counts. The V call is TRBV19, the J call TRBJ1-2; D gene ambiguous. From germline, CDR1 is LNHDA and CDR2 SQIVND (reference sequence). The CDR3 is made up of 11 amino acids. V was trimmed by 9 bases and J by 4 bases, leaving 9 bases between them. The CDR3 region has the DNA TGTGCCAGCCATGGTAGCTATGGCTACACCTTC. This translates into CASHGSYGYTF.

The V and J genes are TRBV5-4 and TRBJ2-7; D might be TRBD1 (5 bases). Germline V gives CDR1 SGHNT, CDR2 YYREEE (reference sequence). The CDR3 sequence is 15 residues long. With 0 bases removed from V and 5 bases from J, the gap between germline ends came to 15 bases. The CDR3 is CASSLEPGKSNEQYF. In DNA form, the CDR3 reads TGTGCCAGCAGCTTGGAGCCAGGGAAGTCCAACGAGCAGTACTTC. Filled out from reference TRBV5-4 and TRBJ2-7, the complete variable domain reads ETGVTQSPTHLIKTRGQQVTLRCSSQSGHNTVSWYQQALGQGPQFIFQYYREEENGRGNFPPRFSGLQFPNYSSELNVNALELDDSALYLCASSLEPGKSNEQYFGPGTRLTVT.

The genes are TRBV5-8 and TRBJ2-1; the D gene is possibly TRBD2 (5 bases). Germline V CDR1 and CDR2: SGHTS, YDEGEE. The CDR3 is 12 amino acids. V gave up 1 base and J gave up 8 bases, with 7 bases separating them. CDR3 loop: CASSLIGDEQFF. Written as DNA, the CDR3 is TGTGCCAGCAGCTTGATCGGGGATGAGCAGTTCTTC. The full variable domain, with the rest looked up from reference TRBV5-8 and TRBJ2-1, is EAGVTQSPTHLIKTRGQQATLRCSPISGHTSVYWYQQALGLGLQFLLWYDEGEERNRGNFPPRFSGRQFPNYSSELNVNALELEDSALYLCASSLIGDEQFFGPGTRLTVL.

The DNA of the CDR3 is TGTGCCAGCTCACCGGTTACTAGCGGGATAGGGGATGAGCAGTTCTTC. Its translation is CASSPVTSGIGDEQFF. The chain recombines TRBV18 with TRBJ2-1, with 10 positions matching TRBD2. Germline V lookup: CDR1 KGHSH, CDR2 LQKENI. The J segment lost 8 bases and the V segment lost 3 bases, leaving 10 bases of the junction unmatched. The CDR3 is made up of 16 amino acids.

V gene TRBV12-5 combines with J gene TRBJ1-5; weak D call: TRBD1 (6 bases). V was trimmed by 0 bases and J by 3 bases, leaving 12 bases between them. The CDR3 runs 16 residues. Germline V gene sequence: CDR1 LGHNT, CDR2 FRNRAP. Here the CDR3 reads CASGLVGGALNQPQHF. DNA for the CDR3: TGTGCTAGTGGTTTGGTAGGGGGGGCGCTCAATCAGCCCCAGCATTTT.

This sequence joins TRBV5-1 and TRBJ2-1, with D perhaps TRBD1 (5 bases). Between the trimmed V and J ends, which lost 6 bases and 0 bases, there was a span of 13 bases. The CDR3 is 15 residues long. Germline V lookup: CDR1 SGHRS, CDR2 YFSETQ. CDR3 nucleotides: TGCGCCAGCAACCTAGACAGCATCTCCTACAATGAGCAGTTCTTC. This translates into CASNLDSISYNEQFF.